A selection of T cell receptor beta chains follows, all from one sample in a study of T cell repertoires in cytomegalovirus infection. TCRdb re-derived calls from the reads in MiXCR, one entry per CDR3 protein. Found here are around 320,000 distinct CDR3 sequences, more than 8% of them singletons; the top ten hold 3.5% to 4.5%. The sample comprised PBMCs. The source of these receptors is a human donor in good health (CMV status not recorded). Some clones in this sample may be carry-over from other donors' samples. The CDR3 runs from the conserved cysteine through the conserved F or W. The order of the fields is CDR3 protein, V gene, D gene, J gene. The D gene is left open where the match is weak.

cdr3_aa: CASSLQKQETQYF
v_call: TRBV18
d_call: .
j_call: TRBJ2-5

cdr3_aa: CASSNFEGANEKLFF
v_call: TRBV6-6
d_call: .
j_call: TRBJ1-4

cdr3_aa: CASSVFAGGEDTQYF
v_call: TRBV9
d_call: TRBD1
j_call: TRBJ2-3

cdr3_aa: CASSNSRGQHANYGYTF
v_call: TRBV19
d_call: .
j_call: TRBJ1-2

cdr3_aa: CASTLAGGPGNEQFF
v_call: TRBV7-2
d_call: TRBD2
j_call: TRBJ2-1

cdr3_aa: CASSSGQRRETQYF
v_call: TRBV7-9
d_call: .
j_call: TRBJ2-5

cdr3_aa: CASSQDNRGFTDTQYF
v_call: TRBV4-3
d_call: TRBD1
j_call: TRBJ2-3

cdr3_aa: CASSQNRIEQYF
v_call: TRBV3-1
d_call: .
j_call: TRBJ2-7

cdr3_aa: CASSLTDLSYNEQFF
v_call: TRBV7-3
d_call: .
j_call: TRBJ2-1

cdr3_aa: CASSLLGRAAIDTQYF
v_call: TRBV7-2
d_call: TRBD2
j_call: TRBJ2-3

cdr3_aa: CASSYEGARDEQYF
v_call: TRBV6-2/TRBV6-3
d_call: TRBD1
j_call: TRBJ2-7

cdr3_aa: CASSTSSGANYEQYF
v_call: TRBV12-3/TRBV12-4
d_call: TRBD2
j_call: TRBJ2-7

cdr3_aa: CASSSRTSGGEQYF
v_call: TRBV7-2
d_call: TRBD2
j_call: TRBJ2-7

cdr3_aa: CASSRDRAAGANEKLFF
v_call: TRBV7-2
d_call: TRBD1
j_call: TRBJ1-4

cdr3_aa: CASSSTSYNRGRGDTQYF
v_call: TRBV28
d_call: TRBD1
j_call: TRBJ2-3

cdr3_aa: CASRSDRGRYEQYF
v_call: TRBV6-2/TRBV6-3
d_call: TRBD1
j_call: TRBJ2-7

cdr3_aa: CASSPGQGVNNEQFF
v_call: TRBV12-3/TRBV12-4
d_call: TRBD1
j_call: TRBJ2-1

cdr3_aa: CASISRDGGRPTEAFF
v_call: TRBV28
d_call: .
j_call: TRBJ1-1

cdr3_aa: CASSGRTGGRTEAFF
v_call: TRBV7-9
d_call: TRBD1
j_call: TRBJ1-1

cdr3_aa: CASSDDNTKNIQYF
v_call: TRBV25-1
d_call: .
j_call: TRBJ2-4

cdr3_aa: CASSLQQGAGNQPQHF
v_call: TRBV12-3/TRBV12-4
d_call: TRBD1
j_call: TRBJ1-5

cdr3_aa: CASSYGQDSYEQYF
v_call: TRBV6-1
d_call: .
j_call: TRBJ2-7

cdr3_aa: CASSLDTGGHNEQFF
v_call: TRBV5-1
d_call: TRBD1
j_call: TRBJ2-1

cdr3_aa: CASSSADRGRQPQHF
v_call: TRBV7-6
d_call: TRBD1
j_call: TRBJ1-5

cdr3_aa: CASSYTNTGELFF
v_call: TRBV6-2/TRBV6-3
d_call: .
j_call: TRBJ2-2

cdr3_aa: CASSQDRGLYGYTF
v_call: TRBV7-4
d_call: TRBD1
j_call: TRBJ1-2

cdr3_aa: CASTLHWQNTEAFF
v_call: TRBV12-3/TRBV12-4
d_call: .
j_call: TRBJ1-1

cdr3_aa: CSAKVGGRAADTQYF
v_call: TRBV20-1
d_call: TRBD2
j_call: TRBJ2-3

cdr3_aa: CASSLPLTGQGQFF
v_call: TRBV6-6
d_call: .
j_call: TRBJ2-1

cdr3_aa: CASSLKGTGMSNQPQHF
v_call: TRBV7-2
d_call: .
j_call: TRBJ1-5

cdr3_aa: CASSLEHGHDEQFF
v_call: TRBV5-6
d_call: .
j_call: TRBJ2-1

cdr3_aa: CASKPPQTRGQYF
v_call: TRBV7-2
d_call: .
j_call: TRBJ2-7

cdr3_aa: CASSLGSGRETQYF
v_call: TRBV7-2
d_call: TRBD2
j_call: TRBJ2-5

cdr3_aa: CATSERDRSYEQYF
v_call: TRBV24-1
d_call: TRBD1
j_call: TRBJ2-7

cdr3_aa: CASSIAAGDYNEQFF
v_call: TRBV19
d_call: TRBD2
j_call: TRBJ2-1

cdr3_aa: CASSLVRSSTDTQYF
v_call: TRBV7-2
d_call: .
j_call: TRBJ2-3

cdr3_aa: CASRGTRTAGEKLFF
v_call: TRBV25-1
d_call: .
j_call: TRBJ1-4

cdr3_aa: CASSRQVGGETQYF
v_call: TRBV12-3/TRBV12-4
d_call: TRBD2
j_call: TRBJ2-5

cdr3_aa: CASSYLPAGELFF
v_call: TRBV6-2/TRBV6-3
d_call: .
j_call: TRBJ2-2

cdr3_aa: CASTSRNYEQYF
v_call: TRBV7-2
d_call: .
j_call: TRBJ2-7

cdr3_aa: CASTQASYEQYF
v_call: TRBV28
d_call: .
j_call: TRBJ2-7

cdr3_aa: CASSPGPSSYNEQFF
v_call: TRBV7-2
d_call: .
j_call: TRBJ2-1

cdr3_aa: CASSLEVGRQETQYF
v_call: TRBV7-2
d_call: .
j_call: TRBJ2-5

cdr3_aa: CASSPGTPESAFF
v_call: TRBV28
d_call: .
j_call: TRBJ1-1

cdr3_aa: CSARERESSYNEQFF
v_call: TRBV20-1
d_call: .
j_call: TRBJ2-1

cdr3_aa: CAGSHDRDGYEQYF
v_call: TRBV4-3
d_call: TRBD1
j_call: TRBJ2-7

cdr3_aa: CASSIFAVDYGYTF
v_call: TRBV19
d_call: .
j_call: TRBJ1-2

cdr3_aa: CASSLDGTGVSTEAFF
v_call: TRBV7-2
d_call: TRBD1
j_call: TRBJ1-1

cdr3_aa: CASTRDRGITEAFF
v_call: TRBV6-2/TRBV6-3
d_call: TRBD1
j_call: TRBJ1-1

cdr3_aa: CASSRAPGQPQHF
v_call: TRBV7-9
d_call: .
j_call: TRBJ1-5

cdr3_aa: CASSIWGTGRKNTEAFF
v_call: TRBV7-8
d_call: TRBD1
j_call: TRBJ1-1

cdr3_aa: CGGETQYF
v_call: TRBV20-1
d_call: .
j_call: TRBJ2-5

cdr3_aa: CASRLSWQGNTEAFF
v_call: TRBV2
d_call: .
j_call: TRBJ1-1